Listed here are 25 T cell receptor beta chains from one sample, sequenced in a study of cytomegalovirus exposure and HLA in healthy donors. PCR employed 60 Vbeta and 13 Jbeta primers. Measured with immunoSEQ multiplex PCR; TCRdb has only the in-frame clones, and not every one. Of around 160,000 clones listed, around three quarters were seen once; the top ten hold over 2.5%. Sequenced: PBMCs. Receptors were obtained from a man in his forties in good health and CMV-seropositive.

The gene calls are TRBV5-6 and TRBJ2-7; 11 nucleotides align to TRBD1. V dropped 2 bases and J dropped 4; count of bases not matched to a gene: 2. Germline CDR1 and CDR2: SGHDT and YYEEEE. CDR3 length: 14 residues. The CDR3 is CASSFGTGGYEQYF. As DNA, the CDR3 is TGTGCCAGCAGCTTTGGGACAGGGGGTTACGAGCAGTACTTC.

This sequence joins TRBV2 and TRBJ2-7; D call uncertain. Germline loops: CDR1 SNHLY, CDR2 FYNNEI. CDR3 length equals 11 residues. The V end lost 5 bases, the J end lost 2 bases, and 4 bases lay between the germline ends. Here the CDR3 reads CASSPTYEQYF. Here the CDR3 DNA reads TGTGCCAGCAGTCCTACCTACGAGCAGTACTTC.

This sequence joins TRBV5-1 and TRBJ2-5, with a weak D call TRBD2 (6 bases). Trimming shortened V by 0 bases and J by 6 bases, and 15 bases separated the two germline ends. Germline V gives CDR1 SGHRS, CDR2 YFSETQ. The CDR3 runs to 15 residues. The CDR3 DNA is TGCGCCAGCAGCTTGGCTTGGGAGGACGGAAAGACCCAGTACTTC. As protein: CASSLAWEDGKTQYF.

V gene TRBV5-4 combines with J gene TRBJ2-2; the match to TRBD2 covers 12 bases. J was trimmed by 4 bases and V by 0 bases; bases with no gene match: 7. Germline V gives CDR1 SGHNT, CDR2 YYREEE (reference sequence). This CDR3 spans 18 amino acids. CDR3: CASSLGLAGESITGELFF. The CDR3 DNA sequence: TGTGCCAGCAGCTTGGGACTAGCGGGAGAGTCGATCACCGGGGAGCTGTTTTTT.

The rearrangement joins TRBV25-1 to TRBJ1-6; tentative D call: TRBD1 (5 bases). The V end was cut by 3 bases, the J end by 7 bases, with 13 bases between. Germline values: CDR1 MGHDK, CDR2 SYGVNS. This CDR3 contains 15 residues. This CDR3 reads CASSDWGVRNSPLHF. The DNA for the CDR3 is TGTGCCAGCAGTGATTGGGGGGTTAGGAATTCACCCCTCCACTTT.

The gene calls are TRBV27 and TRBJ2-1; 8 nucleotides agree with TRBD2. The CDR3 runs 18 residues. Germline lookup yields CDR1 MNHEY and CDR2 SMNVEV (reference sequence). The V gene end was trimmed by 6 bases and the J gene end by 4 bases; junction bases not matched to a gene: 17. The CDR3: CASSPPSRAGVRYNEQFF. CDR3 nucleotide sequence: TGTGCCAGCAGCCCGCCCAGTAGAGCGGGAGTCCGATACAATGAGCAGTTCTTC.

The CDR3 DNA reads TGTGCCACCAGCAGAGGGGACAGGGTTGGGTTGTACGAGCAGTACTTC. Translation: CATSRGDRVGLYEQYF. The chain uses TRBV15 and TRBJ2-7; 9 bases match TRBD1. The CDR3 extends over 16 amino acids. Germline CDR1 is LNHNV and CDR2 is YYDKDF (reference sequence). The junction had 8 bases not matched to a gene; V was cut back by 1 base and J by 4 bases. The full variable domain, its missing parts supplied by reference TRBV15 and TRBJ2-7, is DAMVIQNPRYQVTQFGKPVTLSCSQTLNHNVMYWYQQKSSQAPKLLFHYYDKDFNNEADTPDNFQSRRPNTSFCFLDIRSPGLGDTAMYLCATSRGDRVGLYEQYFGPGTRLTVT.

The CDR3 protein is CASSLDSQSSTDTQYF. The CDR3 DNA sequence: TGCGCCAGCAGCTTGGACAGTCAGTCTAGCACAGATACGCAGTATTTT. This chain connects TRBV5-1 to TRBJ2-3; no clear D gene. Germline V gene data show CDR1 as SGHRS and CDR2 as YFSETQ. The CDR3 consists of 16 residues. The V end lost 0 bases, the J end lost 0 bases, and 11 bases lay between the germline ends.

The rearrangement uses TRBV7-8 and TRBJ1-1; TRBD1 might be the D (5 bases). CDR3 length equals 18 residues. The ends were cut back, 2 bases at V and 0 bases at J, with 19 bases in the middle. Germline V gives CDR1 SGHVS, CDR2 FQNEAQ. As DNA, the CDR3 is TGTGCCAGCAGCTTACCGACAGTCTACGGATTCATGAACACTGAAGCTTTCTTT. Translating it yields CASSLPTVYGFMNTEAFF.

This clone was recorded a few times. CDR3 coding DNA: TGTGCCAGCAGCGACAACAGGGCGACCTACGAGCAGTACTTC. It yields the protein CASSDNRATYEQYF. The gene calls are TRBV5-6 and TRBJ2-7; D perhaps matches TRBD1 (6 bases). V lost 4 bases and J 2 bases, leaving 13 bases between the germline ends. The CDR3 is 14 amino acids. The germline V gene has CDR1 SGHDT and CDR2 YYEEEE.

This chain links TRBV28 with TRBJ1-5, with D unclear. V dropped 5 bases and J dropped 5 bases, with 16 bases sitting between them. The CDR3 loop spans 15 amino acids. The germline V gene encodes CDR1 MDHEN and CDR2 SYDVKM. The CDR3 coding sequence is TGTGCCAGCAGTCAGGTACCGGGGAAATATCAGCCCCAGCATTTT. Its protein product is CASSQVPGKYQPQHF.

The rearrangement uses TRBV5-4 and TRBJ2-1; TRBD2 matches 14 bases. With 4 bases clipped from V and 8 bases from J, the junction kept 5 bases outside the gene matches. The CDR3 runs to 15 residues. Germline CDR1 is SGHNT and CDR2 is YYREEE (reference sequence). The CDR3 DNA is TGTGCCAGCAGCCCGACTAGCGGGAGGGTTTATGAGCAGTTCTTC. Protein: CASSPTSGRVYEQFF. Using reference TRBV5-4 and TRBJ2-1 for the parts outside the CDR3, the full variable domain is ETGVTQSPTHLIKTRGQQVTLRCSSQSGHNTVSWYQQALGQGPQFIFQYYREEENGRGNFPPRFSGLQFPNYSSELNVNALELDDSALYLCASSPTSGRVYEQFFGPGTRLTVL.

With respect to this clone: The same CDR3 can be traced to other DNA sequences in this sample. This sequence joins TRBV29-1 and TRBJ2-2; no clear D. From germline, CDR1 is SQVTM and CDR2 ANQGSEA. CDR3 length equals 12 residues. V lost 6 bases to trimming and J lost 1 base, with 6 bases between them. CDR3 nucleotides: TGCAGCGTAAGAGGGAACACCGGGGAGCTGTTTTTT. Its translation is CSVRGNTGELFF.

The genes are TRBV27 and TRBJ2-3; 12 positions agree with TRBD1. V dropped 6 bases and J dropped 2; count of bases not matched to a gene: 3. Looked up from germline, CDR1 is MNHEY and CDR2 is SMNVEV (reference sequence). The length of the CDR3 is 15 residues. In nucleotides, the CDR3 is TGTGCCAGCAGCCGGGGACAGGGGGCCACAGATACGCAGTATTTT. It yields the protein CASSRGQGATDTQYF.

The chain joins TRBV27 to TRBJ2-7; D possibly corresponds to TRBD2 (7 bases). CDR1 and CDR2 (germline): MNHEY, SMNVEV (reference sequence). This CDR3 contains 15 residues. V lost 7 bases to trimming and J lost 4 bases, with 20 bases between them. This chain's CDR3 is CASTKGGANPYEQYF. DNA for the CDR3: TGTGCCAGCACCAAGGGGGGGGCGAATCCTTACGAGCAGTACTTC.

The chain combines TRBV6-5 with TRBJ2-7; D possibly corresponds to TRBD1 (6 bases). The CDR3 extends over 12 amino acids. Per germline, CDR1 MNHEY and CDR2 SVGAGI. The CDR3 DNA reads as TGTGCAACACAGGGTAGCTCCTACGAGCAGTACTTC. It translates to CATQGSSYEQYF.

The chain links TRBV28 to TRBJ2-2; TRBD1 agrees at 7 bases. Trimming removed 6 bases from V and 1 base from J; junction bases left unmatched: 8. Germline CDR1 is MDHEN and CDR2 is SYDVKM. The CDR3 runs to 16 residues. This CDR3 reads CASRETGKMNTGELFF. Here the CDR3 DNA reads TGTGCCAGCAGGGAGACAGGGAAGATGAACACCGGGGAGCTGTTTTTT. Supplemented by reference TRBV28 and TRBJ2-2, the full variable domain reads DVKVTQSSRYLVKRTGEKVFLECVQDMDHENMFWYRQDPGLGLRLIYFSYDVKMKEKGDIPEGYSVSREKKERFSLILESASTNQTSMYLCASRETGKMNTGELFFGEGSRLTVL.

This clone turned up a few times. The chain links TRBV7-6 to TRBJ2-7, with a tentative D call TRBD2 (6 bases). The germline V gene has CDR1 SGHVS and CDR2 FNYEAQ. The CDR3 has 16 amino acids. V lost 4 bases and J 6 bases, leaving 22 bases between the germline ends. CDR3 coding DNA: TGTGCCAGCAGCTCACCCGCCTTAGGGTCCGGGGGCGAGCAGTACTTC. This gives the protein CASSSPALGSGGEQYF.

The rearrangement joins TRBV11-2 to TRBJ2-3, with TRBD2 as a possible D gene (5 bases). Between the trimmed V and J ends, which lost 3 bases and 6 bases, there was a span of 16 bases. The CDR3 extends over 15 amino acids. Germline lookup yields CDR1 SGHAT and CDR2 FQNNGV. The CDR3 sequence is CASSFVGGLLDTQYF. The CDR3 DNA is TGTGCCAGCAGCTTCGTCGGAGGCTTGTTGGATACGCAGTATTTT.

This clone appeared once. CDR3 loop: CASSSQGGRETQYF. Written as DNA, the CDR3 is TGTGCCAGCAGTTCACAGGGGGGTAGGGAGACCCAGTACTTC. V and J are TRBV9 and TRBJ2-5, with 8 bases aligning to TRBD1. Looked up from germline, CDR1 is SGDLS and CDR2 is YYNGEE. V lost 5 bases and J lost 5; bases outside the gene matches: 8. The CDR3 has 14 residues.

This clone was observed a handful of times. The rearrangement joins TRBV7-2 to TRBJ1-2; tentative D call: TRBD1 (5 bases). Germline values: CDR1 SGHTA, CDR2 FQGNSA. The V end lost 3 bases, the J end lost 4 bases, and 15 bases lay between the germline ends. This CDR3 contains 15 residues. The CDR3 nucleotides read TGTGCCAGCAGCTTCGCGGACACGTTTGGCTATGGCTACACCTTC. Residues: CASSFADTFGYGYTF. The full variable domain, completed using reference TRBV7-2 and TRBJ1-2, is GAGVSQSPSNKVTEKGKDVELRCDPISGHTALYWYRQSLGQGLEFLIYFQGNSAPDKSGLPSDRFSAERTGGSVSTLTIQRTQQEDSAVYLCASSFADTFGYGYTFGSGTRLTVV.

This clone turned up a few times. The gene calls are TRBV9 and TRBJ2-5; tentatively, D is TRBD1 (5 bases). Germline-derived CDR1 and CDR2 are SGDLS and YYNGEE. V lost 4 bases, J lost 4 bases, and 17 bases lay in between. CDR3 length: 15 amino acids. The CDR3 loop reads CASSPHGASSETQYF. The CDR3 bases are TGTGCCAGCAGCCCCCATGGGGCATCGTCAGAGACCCAGTACTTC.

J is TRBJ2-2 and V is TRBV5-1; 13 bases align to TRBD2. This CDR3 has 15 residues. Germline V gives CDR1 SGHRS, CDR2 YFSETQ. The J segment lost 10 bases and the V segment lost 3 bases, leaving 6 bases of the junction unmatched. CDR3 sequence reads: CASSWGTSGNVELFF. The CDR3 bases are TGCGCCAGCAGCTGGGGGACTAGCGGGAATGTGGAGCTGTTTTTT.

This sequence joins TRBV15 and TRBJ1-5; TRBD1 agrees at 8 bases. CDR1 is LNHNV and CDR2 is YYDKDF in the germline V gene (reference sequence). CDR3 length equals 15 residues. With 5 bases clipped from V and 7 bases from J, the junction kept 10 bases outside the gene matches. The CDR3 spells CATSRAGTGSQPQHF. CDR3 coding DNA: TGTGCCACCAGCCGCGCCGGGACAGGTTCGCAGCCCCAGCATTTT.

The rearrangement links TRBV23-1 to TRBJ1-6, with D perhaps matching TRBD1 (6 bases). TRBV23-1 is marked as an open reading frame, function uncertain. CDR3 size: 14 residues. V was trimmed by 4 bases and J by 9 bases, leaving 13 bases between them. DNA of the CDR3: TGCGCCAGCAGTCCCTCGAGGGGGTTTTCACCCCTCCACTTT. This translates into CASSPSRGFSPLHF.